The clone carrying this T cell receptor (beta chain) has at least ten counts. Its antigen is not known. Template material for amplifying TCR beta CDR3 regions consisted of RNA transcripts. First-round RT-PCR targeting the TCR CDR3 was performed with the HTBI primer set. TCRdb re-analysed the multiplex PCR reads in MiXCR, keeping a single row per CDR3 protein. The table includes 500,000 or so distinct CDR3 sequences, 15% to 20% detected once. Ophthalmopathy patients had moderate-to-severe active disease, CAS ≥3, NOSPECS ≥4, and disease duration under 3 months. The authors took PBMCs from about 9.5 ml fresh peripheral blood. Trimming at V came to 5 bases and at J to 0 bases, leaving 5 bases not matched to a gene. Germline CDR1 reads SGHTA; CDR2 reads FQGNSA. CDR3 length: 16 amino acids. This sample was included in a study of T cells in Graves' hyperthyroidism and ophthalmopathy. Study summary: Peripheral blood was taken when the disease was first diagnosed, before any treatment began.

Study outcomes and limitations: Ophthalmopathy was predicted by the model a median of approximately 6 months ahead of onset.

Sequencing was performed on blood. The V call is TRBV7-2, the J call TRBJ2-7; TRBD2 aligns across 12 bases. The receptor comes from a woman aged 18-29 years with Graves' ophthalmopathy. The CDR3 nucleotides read TGTGCCAGCAGCCAAGGACTAGCGGGGAGCTCCTACGAGCAGTACTTC. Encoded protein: CASSQGLAGSSYEQYF.